Listed below are T cell receptor beta chains from one sample, sequenced in a study of T cells in tumors after PD-1 blockade. Libraries were prepared by immunoSEQ multiplex PCR; TCRdb keeps only in-frame clonotypes and omits some of them. Of 45,000 or so clones listed, under 85% are singletons. The sequencing used PBMCs, collected before anti-PD-1 therapy. These receptors all come from a human donor with advanced basal cell or squamous cell carcinoma (not recorded which). CDR3s include the opening cysteine and the closing phenylalanine or tryptophan. Fields, in order: J gene, D gene, clone size, V gene, CDR3 DNA, CDR3 protein. A D gene is named only where the DNA matches it firmly. The size of a clone is reported for some rows only, either as once, few or many, or as a class for expanded clones.

>TRBJ2-7|TRBD2|-|TRBV10-3
TGTGCCATCAGAGGCGGCGGGGGGAACTCCTACGAGCAGTACTTC
CAIRGGGGNSYEQYF
>TRBJ2-1|TRBD2|-|TRBV5-1
TGCGCCAGCAGCTTAATCGGGGGGGCCTACAATGAGCAGTTCTTC
CASSLIGGAYNEQFF
>TRBJ2-7|TRBD2|-|TRBV2
TGTGCCAGCAGTACCGAACAGGGACTAGCGGGAGGATTTTCCTACGAGCAGTACTTC
CASSTEQGLAGGFSYEQYF
>TRBJ2-3|-|-|TRBV20-1
TGCAGTGCTAGTAAGGACTACACAGATACGCAGTATTTT
CSASKDYTDTQYF
>TRBJ1-3|-|-|TRBV5-6
TGTGCCAGCAGCTTTAGCGGCGCCCCTGGAAACACCATATATTTT
CASSFSGAPGNTIYF
>TRBJ2-3|-|-|TRBV4-2
TGTGCCAGCAGCCGCGGGACAGACACAGATACGCAGTATTTT
CASSRGTDTDTQYF
>TRBJ1-1|TRBD1|few|TRBV6-1
TGTGCCAGCAGTGATTTACAGGGGAAATCTGAAGCTTTCTTT
CASSDLQGKSEAFF
>TRBJ1-6|-|-|TRBV7-4
TGTGCCAGCAGCTTCGGTAGGAGCTCCTATAATTCACCCCTCCACTTT
CASSFGRSSYNSPLHF
>TRBJ2-7|TRBD1|-|TRBV7-9
TGTGCCAGCACACCAGGGGGTCTCGAGCAGTACTTC
CASTPGGLEQYF
>TRBJ2-1|-|-|TRBV3-1/TRBV3-2
TGTGCCAGCAGCCAAGAAGGGACCCCCGCCGGCGAGCAGTTCTTC
CASSQEGTPAGEQFF
>TRBJ2-7|TRBD1|-|TRBV6-1
TGTGCCAGCAGTGAAGTGCCGGACAGGCCCTACGAGCAGTACTTC
CASSEVPDRPYEQYF
>TRBJ1-2|-|-|TRBV3-1/TRBV3-2
TGTGCCAGCAGCCAGTCCGGTGGCTACACCTTC
CASSQSGGYTF
>TRBJ1-2|TRBD1|-|TRBV7-9
TGTGCCAGCAGCTTAGCGAGGACAGGGCTCGGCTACACCTTC
CASSLARTGLGYTF
>TRBJ2-1|TRBD2|-|TRBV29-1
TGCAGCGTTGTAGGGAGGGCCCTCAAGCCGTTCTTC
CSVVGRALKPFF
>TRBJ2-1|-|-|TRBV5-1
TGCGCCAGCAGCTTGGTGGCTAGCGCTGGCTCCTACAATGAGCAGTTCTTC
CASSLVASAGSYNEQFF
>TRBJ1-5|-|-|TRBV24-1
TGTGCCACCAGTGAAGGGAATTGGGATCAGCCCCAGCATTTT
CATSEGNWDQPQHF